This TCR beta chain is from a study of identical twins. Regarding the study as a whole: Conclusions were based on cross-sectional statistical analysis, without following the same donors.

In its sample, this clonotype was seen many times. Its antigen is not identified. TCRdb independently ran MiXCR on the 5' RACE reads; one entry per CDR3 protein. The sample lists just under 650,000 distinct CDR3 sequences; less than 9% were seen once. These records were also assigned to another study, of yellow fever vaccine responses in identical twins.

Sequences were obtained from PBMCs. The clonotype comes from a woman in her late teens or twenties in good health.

This CDR3 is CATSDPSGTGIGILGEQFF. The CDR3 region has the DNA TGTGCCACCAGTGATCCATCCGGGACAGGGATAGGGATTCTTGGTGAGCAGTTCTTC. The chain couples TRBV24-1 to TRBJ2-1; 9 bases align to TRBD1. The germline V gene encodes CDR1 KGHDR and CDR2 SFDVKD. The CDR3 is 19 residues long. The trim removed 3 bases at V and 9 bases at J, leaving 20 bases unmatched.